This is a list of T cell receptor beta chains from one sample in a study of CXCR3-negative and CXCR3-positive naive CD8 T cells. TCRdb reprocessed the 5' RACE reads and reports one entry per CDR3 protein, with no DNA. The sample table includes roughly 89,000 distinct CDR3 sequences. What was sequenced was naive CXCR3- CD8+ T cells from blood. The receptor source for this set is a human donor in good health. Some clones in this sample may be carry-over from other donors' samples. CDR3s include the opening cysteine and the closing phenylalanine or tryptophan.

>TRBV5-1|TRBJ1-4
CASNSGTTTNEKLFF
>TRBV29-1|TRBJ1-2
CSVDNGGLHYGYTF
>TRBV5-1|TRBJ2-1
CASSTSGLYNEQFF
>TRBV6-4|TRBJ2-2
CASSDSYTGELFF
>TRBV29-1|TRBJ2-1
CSASTSSYNEQFF
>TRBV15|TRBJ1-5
CATSLAGNQPQHF
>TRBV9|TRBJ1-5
CASSGGSGGPQHF
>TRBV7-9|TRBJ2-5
CASSLSSGGTRETQYF
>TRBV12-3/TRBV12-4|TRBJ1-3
CASSLQGSGNTIYF
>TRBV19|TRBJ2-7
CASSIDSLTYEQYF
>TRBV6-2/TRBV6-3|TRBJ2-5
CASSSIERGKETQYF
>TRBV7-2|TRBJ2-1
CASSTWDRGPSNEQFF
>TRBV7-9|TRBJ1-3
CASSLDRESSGNTIYF
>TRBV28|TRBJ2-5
CASSGSWLSETQYF
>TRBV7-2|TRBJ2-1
CASRGTGGSGQTSSYNEQFF
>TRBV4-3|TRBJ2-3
CASSQDLRGTSTDTQYF
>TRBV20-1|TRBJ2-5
CSALFWETQYF
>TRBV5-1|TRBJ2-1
CASSIGTSGAHEQFF
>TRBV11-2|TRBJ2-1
CASSLGAGPQFF
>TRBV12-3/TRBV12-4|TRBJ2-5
CAISSRLAGGEETQYF
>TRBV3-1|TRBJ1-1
CASTPKWGQLYTEAFF
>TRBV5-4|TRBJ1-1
CASSFSSATEAFF
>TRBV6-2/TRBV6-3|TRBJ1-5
CASSYSRGQPQHF
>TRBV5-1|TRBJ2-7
CASSLGSGVYEQYF
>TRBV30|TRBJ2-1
CAWSRAVYNEQFF
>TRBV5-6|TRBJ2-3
CASSLGQGWSADTQYF
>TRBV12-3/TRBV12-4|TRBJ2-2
CASSMTSNDTGELFF
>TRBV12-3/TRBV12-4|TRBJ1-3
CASSLTESSGNTIYF
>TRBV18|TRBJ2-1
CASSPRGSYNEQVF
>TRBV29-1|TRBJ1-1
CSVGHEGTEAFF
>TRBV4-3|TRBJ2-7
CASSQDAGTTDYEQYF
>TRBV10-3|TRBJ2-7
CAISGTGLAYF
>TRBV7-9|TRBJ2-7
CASSFDPGSVYF
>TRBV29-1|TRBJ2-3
CSALGSGMTDTQYF
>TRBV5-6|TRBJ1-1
CASSLAGQGGTEAFF
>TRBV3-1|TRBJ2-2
CASSREAGLSTGELFF
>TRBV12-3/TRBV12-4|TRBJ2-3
CASLDARGTDTQYF
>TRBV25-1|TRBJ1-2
CASSESSARFSGHYGYTF
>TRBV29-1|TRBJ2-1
CSVRRIGNEQFF
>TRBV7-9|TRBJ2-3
CASSLVQEPTDTQYF
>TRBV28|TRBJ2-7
CASSSAQAGNEQYF
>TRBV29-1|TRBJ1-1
CSVEVGAGTEAFF
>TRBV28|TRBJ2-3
CASLKREGPDTQYF
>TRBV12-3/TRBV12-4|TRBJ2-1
CASSRREGSSYNEQFF